The rows below give T cell receptor beta chains drawn from one sample of a study of T cells after yellow fever vaccination. In TCRdb, the 5' RACE reads were re-called with MiXCR into one record per CDR3 protein. The data hold over 25,000 distinct CDR3 sequences, with under 5.5% observed a single time. The sample in question was PBMCs, either bulk or a sorted T-cell subset (CD4+, CD8+, memory, or dextramer-sorted; not recorded which), obtained 15 days after the yellow fever booster vaccination. The receptor source for this set is a man between 25 and 39 years old who received the YFV17D yellow fever vaccine. Each CDR3 is given without its conserved first and last residue. The order of the fields is J gene, V gene, clone size, CDR3 protein. Sizes are listed as how often the clone was seen (once, few, many) or a class if it is expanded.

TRBJ1-2,TRBV10-3,many,ATTQPQNYGYT
TRBJ1-1,TRBV20-1,many,SASDRARYTEAF
TRBJ2-3,TRBV20-1,many,SVGRDTDTQY
TRBJ1-1,TRBV6-5,many,ASSYDRNTEAF
TRBJ1-6,TRBV30,many,AWNQGYNSPLH
TRBJ1-4,TRBV5-5,many,ASSLRLEQTYEKLF
TRBJ2-7,TRBV5-6,many,ASSLGREEQY
TRBJ2-5,TRBV18,many,ASSSASYQETQY
TRBJ2-5,TRBV7-2,many,ASGRLLAGLQETQY
TRBJ1-2,TRBV18,many,ASSPLEGVTLGYT
TRBJ2-1,TRBV5-1,many,ASSTGYNEQF
TRBJ2-5,TRBV29-1,many,SVRLGAETQY
TRBJ1-1,TRBV20-1,many,SARVARDTEAF
TRBJ2-2,TRBV6-2/TRBV6-3,many,ASSNRDRVPGELF
TRBJ2-1,TRBV20-1,many,SALRPGLLNNEQF
TRBJ1-1,TRBV18,many,ASSPDTREAF
TRBJ2-1,TRBV6-2/TRBV6-3,many,ASMSGFYNEQF
TRBJ2-7,TRBV7-6,many,ASSVPGLDVEQY